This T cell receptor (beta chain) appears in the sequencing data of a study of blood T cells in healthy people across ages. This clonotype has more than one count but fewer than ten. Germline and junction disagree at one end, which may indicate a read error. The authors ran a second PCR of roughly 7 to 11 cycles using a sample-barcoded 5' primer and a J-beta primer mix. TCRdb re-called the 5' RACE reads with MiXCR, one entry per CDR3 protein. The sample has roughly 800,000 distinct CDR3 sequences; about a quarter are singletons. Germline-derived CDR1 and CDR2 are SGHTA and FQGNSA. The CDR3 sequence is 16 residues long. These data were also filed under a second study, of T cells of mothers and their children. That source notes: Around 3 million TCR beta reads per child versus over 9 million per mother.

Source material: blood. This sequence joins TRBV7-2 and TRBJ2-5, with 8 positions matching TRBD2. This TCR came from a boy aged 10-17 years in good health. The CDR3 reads CASSPRGLGSQETQHF. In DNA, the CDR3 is TGTGCCAGCAGCCCAAGGGGACTAGGGAGCCAAGAGACCCAGCACTTC.